This entry is about one T cell receptor (beta chain). Its specificity is not known. Germline V gene lookup returns CDR1 LNHDA and CDR2 SQIVND (reference sequence). The CDR3 is 17 amino acids. V was shortened by 6 bases and J by 0 bases, with 19 bases between the two germline ends. The data were obtained in a study of T cell repertoires in cytomegalovirus infection. Whole-study context: Matching HLA type, along with CMV infection, was indicated by public TCR beta signatures.

Using its own MiXCR run on the reads, TCRdb lists one record per CDR3 protein. Of hundreds of thousands of distinct CDR3 sequences detected, 30% to 35% appear once; the ten largest clones hold about 20%. Study-wide results and caveats: Of the TCR beta families, the public ones yielded a cumulative frequency that identified carriers of CMV plus the relevant HLA. In two of eight donors, the top clonotype was HLA-C-restricted CMV-specific.

Sequencing used cultured PBMCs, obtained from culture after CMV antigen stimulation. The origin of this receptor is a human donor in good health (CMV status not recorded). Some clones in this sample may be carry-over from other donors' samples. The chain has TRBV19 and TRBJ2-3; D might be TRBD2 (6 bases). The DNA of the CDR3 is TGTGCCAGTAGGGGCTTGACCGGGGGAGAGAGCACAGATACGCAGTATTTT. Protein sequence: CASRGLTGGESTDTQYF.